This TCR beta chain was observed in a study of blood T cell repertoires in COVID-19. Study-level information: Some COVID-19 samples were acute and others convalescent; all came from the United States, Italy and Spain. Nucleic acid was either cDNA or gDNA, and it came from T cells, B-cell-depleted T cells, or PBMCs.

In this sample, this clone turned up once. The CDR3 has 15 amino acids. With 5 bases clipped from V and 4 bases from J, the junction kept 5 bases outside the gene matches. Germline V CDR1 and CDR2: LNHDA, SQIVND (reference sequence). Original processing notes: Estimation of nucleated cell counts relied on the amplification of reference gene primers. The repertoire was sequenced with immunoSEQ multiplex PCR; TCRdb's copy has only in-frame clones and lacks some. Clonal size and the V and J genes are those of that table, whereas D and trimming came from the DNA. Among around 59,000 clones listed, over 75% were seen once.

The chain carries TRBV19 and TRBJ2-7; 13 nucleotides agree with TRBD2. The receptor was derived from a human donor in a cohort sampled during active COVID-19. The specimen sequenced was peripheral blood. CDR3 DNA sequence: TGTGCCAGTAGTTCCTCGACTAGCGGGAGGTACGAGCAGTACTTC. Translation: CASSSSTSGRYEQYF. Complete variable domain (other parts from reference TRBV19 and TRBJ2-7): DGGITQSPKYLFRKEGQNVTLSCEQNLNHDAMYWYRQDPGQGLRLIYYSQIVNDFQKGDIAEGYSVSREKKESFPLTVTSAQKNPTAFYLCASSSSTSGRYEQYFGPGTRLTVT.